This TCR beta chain is from a study of OX40 agonist ivuxolimab in advanced cancers. Whole-study context: From 23 to 79 years was the age range, with a mean of about 56 years, and around 80% were male. Broader study findings: Compared with CD4+, CD8+ T cells on average had more expanded clones.

Germline V gives CDR1 SGHRS, CDR2 YFSETQ. The CDR3 is made up of 16 amino acids. V lost 1 base, J lost 3 bases, and 14 bases lay in between. Only in-frame clones appear in the TCRdb table, and some are missing; sequencing was by immunoSEQ multiplex PCR. The repertoire has 35,000 to 45,000 clones, 85% to 95% of them found once; the top ten carry about 15%. Details on this clone: Antigen: not known.

V usage is TRBV5-1 and J usage is TRBJ1-5, with unresolved D. The sequence was obtained from an adult with an advanced solid tumor such as melanoma, head and neck, liver or kidney cancer. Sequenced material: CD4+ or CD8+ T cells sorted from blood, taken in a trial of the OX40 agonist ivuxolimab. CDR3 residues: CASSLRGLSNNQPQHF. CDR3 in DNA: TGCGCCAGCAGCTTGAGAGGGTTAAGTAACAATCAGCCCCAGCATTTT.